This is a list of T cell receptor beta chains from one sample in a study of T-cell reconstitution after alpha-beta-depleted transplantation in children. TCRdb re-analysed the PCR reads in MiXCR, keeping a single row per CDR3 protein. The sample has about 580,000 distinct CDR3 sequences, 20% to 25% seen once. The starting material was PBMCs, mostly from graft donor cells, obtained 360 days after TCRalphabeta/CD19-depleted stem cell transplant. The receptors derive from a boy younger than two who had a stem cell transplant for acute myeloid leukemia, so the T cells may come from the graft donor. CDR3s include the opening cysteine and the closing phenylalanine or tryptophan. The D gene is left open where the match is weak. Some rows mark clone size as missing; the rest say once, few, many or name a class of expanded clone.

d_call	v_call	j_call	clone_size	cdr3_aa	cdr3_nt
.	TRBV28	TRBJ1-5	once	CASAWSWLHQPQHF	TGTGCCAGCGCATGGAGTTGGTTGCATCAGCCCCAGCATTTT
TRBD2	TRBV25-1	TRBJ2-5	many	CASSPPPGGLVSGETQYF	TGTGCCAGCAGTCCCCCACCGGGGGGGCTTGTTTCCGGAGAGACCCAGTACTTC
.	TRBV6-5	TRBJ2-7	.	CASSYSLGLYPTYEQYF	TGTGCCAGCAGTTACTCGCTGGGACTCTACCCGACCTACGAGCAGTACTTC
TRBD2	TRBV7-3	TRBJ2-7	few	CASSLGLGDEQYF	TGTGCCAGCAGCTTGGGACTAGGGGACGAGCAGTACTTC
.	TRBV12-3/TRBV12-4	TRBJ1-3	few	CASSLFLGAGNTIYF	TGTGCCAGCAGTTTGTTTTTGGGGGCTGGAAACACCATATATTTT
TRBD1	TRBV6-2/TRBV6-3	TRBJ2-4	many	CASSPTLTGGKNIQYF	TGTGCCAGCAGCCCCACGTTGACAGGGGGCAAAAACATTCAGTACTTC
.	TRBV28	TRBJ2-5	many	CASSLVGSRETQYF	TGTGCCAGCAGTTTAGTGGGATCCCGGGAGACCCAGTACTTC
.	TRBV5-1	TRBJ2-1	many	CASRKGTSSYNEQFF	TGCGCCAGCAGAAAAGGGACCAGCTCCTACAATGAGCAGTTCTTC
.	TRBV5-1	TRBJ2-1	few	CASSIQTGEGEQFF	TGCGCCAGCAGCATTCAAACAGGAGAGGGTGAGCAGTTCTTC
.	TRBV6-5	TRBJ2-4	.	CASSLQGSKNIQYF	TGTGCCAGCAGTCTACAAGGATCCAAAAACATTCAGTACTTC
.	TRBV12-3/TRBV12-4	TRBJ2-2	many	CASSFRGTTGELFF	TGTGCCAGCAGTTTCCGGGGAACCACCGGGGAGCTGTTTTTT
TRBD1	TRBV4-3	TRBJ2-1	.	CASSQEDRVGNEQFF	TGCGCCAGCAGCCAAGAAGACAGGGTGGGCAATGAGCAGTTCTTC
.	TRBV11-1	TRBJ2-1	.	CASKEGGYNEQFF	TGTGCCAGCAAAGAGGGGGGCTACAATGAGCAGTTCTTC